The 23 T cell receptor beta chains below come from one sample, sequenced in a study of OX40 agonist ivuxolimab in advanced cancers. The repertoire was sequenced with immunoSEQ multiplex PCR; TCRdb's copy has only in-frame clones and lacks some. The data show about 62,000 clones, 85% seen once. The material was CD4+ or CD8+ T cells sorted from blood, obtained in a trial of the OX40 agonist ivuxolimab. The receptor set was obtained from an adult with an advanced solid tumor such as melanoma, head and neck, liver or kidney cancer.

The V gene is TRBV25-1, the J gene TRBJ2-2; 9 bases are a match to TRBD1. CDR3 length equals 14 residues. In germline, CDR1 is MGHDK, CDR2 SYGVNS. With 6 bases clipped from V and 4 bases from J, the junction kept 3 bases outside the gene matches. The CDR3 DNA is TGTGCCAGCAGGGGACAGGGAGGCACCGGGGAGCTGTTTTTT. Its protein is CASRGQGGTGELFF.

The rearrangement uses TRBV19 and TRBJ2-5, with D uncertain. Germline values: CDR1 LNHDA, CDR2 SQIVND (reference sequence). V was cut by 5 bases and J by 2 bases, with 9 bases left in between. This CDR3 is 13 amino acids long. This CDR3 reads CASSQTRQETQYF. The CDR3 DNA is TGTGCCAGTAGTCAAACCCGACAAGAGACCCAGTACTTC.

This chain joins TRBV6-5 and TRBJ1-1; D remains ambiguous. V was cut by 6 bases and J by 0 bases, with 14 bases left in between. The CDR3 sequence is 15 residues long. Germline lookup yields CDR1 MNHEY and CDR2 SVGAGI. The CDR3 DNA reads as TGTGCCAGCAGAGCTGGGAGTGGGGTGAACACTGAAGCTTTCTTT. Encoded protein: CASRAGSGVNTEAFF.

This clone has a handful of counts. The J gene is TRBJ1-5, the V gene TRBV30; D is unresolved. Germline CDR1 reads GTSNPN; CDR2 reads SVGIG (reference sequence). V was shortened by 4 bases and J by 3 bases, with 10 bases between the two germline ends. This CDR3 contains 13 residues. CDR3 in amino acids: CAWTPGNNQPQHF. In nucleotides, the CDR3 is TGTGCCTGGACCCCCGGGAACAATCAGCCCCAGCATTTT.

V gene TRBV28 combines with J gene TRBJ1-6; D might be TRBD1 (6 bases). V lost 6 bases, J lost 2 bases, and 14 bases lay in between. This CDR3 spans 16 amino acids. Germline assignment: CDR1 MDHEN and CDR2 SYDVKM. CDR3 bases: TGTGCCAGCAGGACAGTCAGGGGCCCCTATAATTCACCCCTCCACTTT. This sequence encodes CASRTVRGPYNSPLHF.

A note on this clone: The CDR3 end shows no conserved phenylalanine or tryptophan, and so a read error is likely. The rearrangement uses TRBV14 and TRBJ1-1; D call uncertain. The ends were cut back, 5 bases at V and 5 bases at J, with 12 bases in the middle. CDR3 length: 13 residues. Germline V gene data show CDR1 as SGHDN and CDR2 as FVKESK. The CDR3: CASSWSRGTEAFL. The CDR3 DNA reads TGTGCCAGCAGCTGGAGTCGGGGAACTGAAGCTTTCCTT.

The CDR3 DNA sequence: TGTGCCAGTAGTATAGGCCCGGGGGCATTGTACTATGGCTACACCTTC. This encodes CASSIGPGALYYGYTF. The chain joins TRBV19 to TRBJ1-2, with D perhaps TRBD1 (6 bases). V was shortened by 1 base and J by 3 bases, with 15 bases between the two germline ends. The CDR3 is 16 amino acids. Germline V gene data show CDR1 as LNHDA and CDR2 as SQIVND (reference sequence).

Here the CDR3 reads CAISRLQGDGYTF. The CDR3 nucleotides are TGTGCCATCAGTAGGTTACAGGGGGATGGCTACACCTTC. This sequence joins TRBV10-3 and TRBJ1-2, with 8 nucleotides matching TRBD1. The CDR3 is 13 amino acids. Germline trimming cut 5 bases from V and 6 bases from J; bases unmatched to any gene: 5. Looked up from germline, CDR1 is ENHRY and CDR2 is SYGVKD.

DNA for the CDR3: TGTGCCAGCCGGGACGGCCGCTCTGGGGCCAACGTCCTGACTTTC. Protein sequence: CASRDGRSGANVLTF. The rearrangement links TRBV5-4 to TRBJ2-6; perhaps D is TRBD1 or TRBD2 (5 bases each). Trimming shortened V by 7 bases and J by 0 bases, and 11 bases separated the two germline ends. The germline V gene encodes CDR1 SGHNT and CDR2 YYREEE (reference sequence). The CDR3 covers 15 residues.

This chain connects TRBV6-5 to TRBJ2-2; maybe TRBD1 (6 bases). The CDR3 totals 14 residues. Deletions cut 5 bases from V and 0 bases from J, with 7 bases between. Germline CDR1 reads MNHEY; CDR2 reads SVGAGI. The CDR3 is CASSRTANTGELFF. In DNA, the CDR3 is TGTGCCAGCAGTAGGACAGCGAACACCGGGGAGCTGTTTTTT.

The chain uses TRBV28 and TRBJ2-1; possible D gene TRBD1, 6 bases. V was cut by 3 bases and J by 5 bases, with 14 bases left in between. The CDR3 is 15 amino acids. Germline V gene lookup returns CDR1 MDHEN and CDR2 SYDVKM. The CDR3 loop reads CASSLDSGFNNEQFF. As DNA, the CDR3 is TGTGCCAGCAGTTTGGACAGCGGATTTAACAATGAGCAGTTCTTC.

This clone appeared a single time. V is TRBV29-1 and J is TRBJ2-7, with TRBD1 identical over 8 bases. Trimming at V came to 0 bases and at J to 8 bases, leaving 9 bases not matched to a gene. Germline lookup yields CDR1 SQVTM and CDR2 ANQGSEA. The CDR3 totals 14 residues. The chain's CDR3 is CSVEDSSTGVQQYF. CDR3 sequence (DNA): TGCAGCGTTGAAGACTCCTCGACAGGGGTTCAGCAGTACTTC.

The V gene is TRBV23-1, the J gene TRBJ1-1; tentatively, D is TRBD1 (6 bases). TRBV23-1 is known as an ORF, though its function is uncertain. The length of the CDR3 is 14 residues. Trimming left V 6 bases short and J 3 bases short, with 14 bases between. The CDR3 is CASSPSRGHTEAFF. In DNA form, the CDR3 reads TGCGCCAGCAGCCCCTCGCGGGGGCACACTGAAGCTTTCTTT.

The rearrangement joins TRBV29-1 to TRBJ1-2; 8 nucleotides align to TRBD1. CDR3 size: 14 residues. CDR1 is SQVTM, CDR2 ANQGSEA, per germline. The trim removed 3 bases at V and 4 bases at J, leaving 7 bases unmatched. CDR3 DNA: TGCAGCGTTGAGGACGGACAGGGAGGCTATGGCTACACCTTC. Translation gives CSVEDGQGGYGYTF.

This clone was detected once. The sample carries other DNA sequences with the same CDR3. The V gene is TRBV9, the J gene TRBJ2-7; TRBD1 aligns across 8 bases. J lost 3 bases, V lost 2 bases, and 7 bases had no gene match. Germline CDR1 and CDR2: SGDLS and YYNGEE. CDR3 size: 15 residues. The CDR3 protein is CASSVGTGEFYEQYF. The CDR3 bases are TGTGCCAGCAGCGTCGGGACAGGAGAATTCTACGAGCAGTACTTC.

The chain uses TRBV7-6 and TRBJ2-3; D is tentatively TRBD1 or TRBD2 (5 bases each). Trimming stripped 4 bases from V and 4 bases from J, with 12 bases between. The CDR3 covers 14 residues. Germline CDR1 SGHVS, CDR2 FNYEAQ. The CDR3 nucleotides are TGTGCCAGCAGCTATGGGGCCGGGGCAGATACGCAGTATTTT. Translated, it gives CASSYGAGADTQYF.

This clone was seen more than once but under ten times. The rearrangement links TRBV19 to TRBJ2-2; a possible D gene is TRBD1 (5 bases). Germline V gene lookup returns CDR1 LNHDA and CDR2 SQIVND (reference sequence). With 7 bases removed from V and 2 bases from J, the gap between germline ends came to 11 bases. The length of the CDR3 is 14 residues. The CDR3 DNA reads TGTGCCAGTACGAGACAGAGCAACACCGGGGAGCTGTTTTTT. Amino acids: CASTRQSNTGELFF.

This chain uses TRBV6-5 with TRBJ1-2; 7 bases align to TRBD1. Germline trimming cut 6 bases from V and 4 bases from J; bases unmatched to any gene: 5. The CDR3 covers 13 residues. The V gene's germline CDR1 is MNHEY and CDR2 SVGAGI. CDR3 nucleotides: TGTGCCAGCAGCTCAGGGGGGAGCTATGGCTACACCTTC. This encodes CASSSGGSYGYTF.

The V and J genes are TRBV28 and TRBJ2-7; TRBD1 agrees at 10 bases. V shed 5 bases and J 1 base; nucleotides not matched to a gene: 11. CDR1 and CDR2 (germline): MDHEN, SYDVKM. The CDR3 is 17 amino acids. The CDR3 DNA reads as TGTGCCAGCAGTACCCACCCCGGGACAGGGGTTTCCTACGAGCAGTACTTC. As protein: CASSTHPGTGVSYEQYF.

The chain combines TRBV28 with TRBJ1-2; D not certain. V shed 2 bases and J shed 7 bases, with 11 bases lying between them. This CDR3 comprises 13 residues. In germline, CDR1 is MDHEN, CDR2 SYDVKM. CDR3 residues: CASSLEINSGYTF. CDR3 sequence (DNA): TGTGCCAGCAGTTTAGAGATCAACAGTGGCTACACCTTC.

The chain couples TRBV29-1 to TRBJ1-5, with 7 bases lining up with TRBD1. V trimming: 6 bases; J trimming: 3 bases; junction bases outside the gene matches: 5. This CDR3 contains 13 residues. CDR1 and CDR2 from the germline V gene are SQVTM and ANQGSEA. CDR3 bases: TGCAGCGTCCAACAGGGGCCCAATCAGCCCCAGCATTTT. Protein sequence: CSVQQGPNQPQHF.

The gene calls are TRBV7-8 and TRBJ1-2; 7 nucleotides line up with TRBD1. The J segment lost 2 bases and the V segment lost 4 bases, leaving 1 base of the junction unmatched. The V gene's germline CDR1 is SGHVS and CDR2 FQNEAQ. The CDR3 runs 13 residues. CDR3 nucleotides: TGTGCCAGCAGCTCGACAGGGAACTATGGCTACACCTTC. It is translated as CASSSTGNYGYTF.

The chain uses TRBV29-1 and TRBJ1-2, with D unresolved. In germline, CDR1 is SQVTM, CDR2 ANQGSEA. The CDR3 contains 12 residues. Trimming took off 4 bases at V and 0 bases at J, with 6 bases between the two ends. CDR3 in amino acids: CSVGSPNYGYTF. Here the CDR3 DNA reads TGCAGCGTTGGTAGCCCTAACTATGGCTACACCTTC.